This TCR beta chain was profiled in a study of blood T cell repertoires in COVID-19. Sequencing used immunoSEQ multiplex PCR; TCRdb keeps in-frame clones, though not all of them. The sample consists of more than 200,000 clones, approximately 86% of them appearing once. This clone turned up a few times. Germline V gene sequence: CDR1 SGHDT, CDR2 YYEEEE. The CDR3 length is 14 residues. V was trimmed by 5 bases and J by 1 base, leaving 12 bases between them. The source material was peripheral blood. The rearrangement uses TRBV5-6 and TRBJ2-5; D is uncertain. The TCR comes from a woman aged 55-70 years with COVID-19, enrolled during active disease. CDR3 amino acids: CASSKVGGQETQYF. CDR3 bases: TGTGCCAGCAGTAAAGTAGGCGGCCAAGAGACCCAGTACTTC.